The source of this T cell receptor beta chain is a study of siplizumab effects on memory and regulatory T cells. Overall study results and limits: Where siplizumab was present, mappable alloreactive CD4+ clones averaged around 70% Treg-derived, compared with around 27% in controls. Contribution to the alloresponse seemed major for naive T cells, which also seemed more diverse than memory cells. Unstimulated subsets contained matches for only a minor fraction of alloreactive clones.

Some 96,000 TCR templates per sample were assayed. The repertoire was sequenced with immunoSEQ multiplex PCR; TCRdb's copy has only in-frame clones and lacks some. The sample comprises around 68,000 clones, approximately 88% of which are singletons, and 1.5% to 2% rests with the top ten. The ends were cut back, 0 bases at V and 2 bases at J, with 4 bases in the middle. The germline V gene has CDR1 SGHNT and CDR2 YYREEE (reference sequence). The CDR3 spans 13 residues. For this clone: Its antigen remains unknown.

The receptor comes from a human donor in good health. The gene calls are TRBV5-4 and TRBJ2-3; D call uncertain. Sequences were obtained from Tregs sorted from blood. DNA for the CDR3: TGTGCCAGCAGCTTGGCTGCCACAGATACGCAGTATTTT. Translating it yields CASSLAATDTQYF.